Listed below are T cell receptor beta chains from one sample, sequenced in a study of T cells in Graves' hyperthyroidism and ophthalmopathy. TCRdb processed the multiplex PCR reads anew with MiXCR; each CDR3 protein has one entry. The table has about 380,000 distinct CDR3 sequences, approximately 18% seen once. Sequenced sample: blood. The receptors were sampled from a young man with Graves' ophthalmopathy. CDR3s include the opening cysteine and the closing phenylalanine or tryptophan. The D gene is left open where the match is weak. The size field is filled for only some rows; it gives once, few, many or a size class.

>-|TRBJ2-5|TRBV7-2|-
CASSLAGTPGETQYF
>-|TRBJ2-1|TRBV7-3|-
CASSARDTYNEQFF
>TRBD1|TRBJ2-7|TRBV7-3|many
CASSTTGGREQYF
>-|TRBJ2-7|TRBV11-2|many
CASSLTEVYEQYF
>-|TRBJ1-5|TRBV18|few
CASSPYRVGLQHF
>-|TRBJ2-7|TRBV12-3/TRBV12-4|many
CASSSSNSDEQYF
>-|TRBJ2-5|TRBV18|many
CASSPPGERETQYF
>TRBD2|TRBJ2-5|TRBV7-9|few
CASSRDSSGGVRKTQYF
>-|TRBJ1-4|TRBV5-1|many
CASSDSSTNEKLFF
>-|TRBJ1-5|TRBV18|-
CASSPRVVDQPQHF
>TRBD2|TRBJ2-3|TRBV7-9|-
CASSRDSSGDADTQYF
>TRBD1|TRBJ1-2|TRBV19|-
CATLLDRVGGGYTF
>-|TRBJ1-1|TRBV24-1|few
CATSEGSCGAFF
>-|TRBJ2-7|TRBV12-3/TRBV12-4|-
CASSPHTGAGYEQYF
>-|TRBJ2-7|TRBV7-2|few
CASSLVRLGSYEQYF
>-|TRBJ2-5|TRBV7-2|few
CASGGRGGGETQYF
>TRBD1|TRBJ1-4|TRBV20-1|many
CSGQGGEKLFF
>TRBD1|TRBJ1-4|TRBV6-1|many
CASSPGTGVEKLFF
>-|TRBJ2-3|TRBV5-1|many
CASSLVQVGDTQYF
>-|TRBJ2-7|TRBV7-8|many
CASSPEPTSHEQYF
>-|TRBJ1-1|TRBV12-3/TRBV12-4|many
CASSLALWGTEAFF
>-|TRBJ2-3|TRBV19|-
CASKRESTDTQYF
>-|TRBJ2-6|TRBV3-1|few
CASSQPSGANVLTF
>-|TRBJ1-2|TRBV6-1|few
CASRTTYGYTF
>-|TRBJ2-5|TRBV18|many
CASSPYVTEETQYF
>-|TRBJ1-5|TRBV2|many
CASSDRGGNQPQHF
>-|TRBJ2-1|TRBV14|few
CASSQDPSSNEQFF
>TRBD1|TRBJ2-7|TRBV6-1|-
CASSPFRGTGGSEQYF
>TRBD1|TRBJ2-7|TRBV19|few
CASSSSSDRVYEQYF
>-|TRBJ2-3|TRBV2|many
CASSEQDTQYF
>-|TRBJ1-2|TRBV5-6|-
CASSFGRGGGGYGYTF
>-|TRBJ1-2|TRBV27|few
CASSLGGLDGYTF
>-|TRBJ2-2|TRBV24-1|few
CATSDLTGNTGELFF
>-|TRBJ1-5|TRBV20-1|few
CSALGGILPLNQPQHF
>-|TRBJ2-6|TRBV9|few
CASSPDRTPSGANVLTF
>TRBD2|TRBJ2-2|TRBV4-1|many
CASSQPFLAGADELFF
>-|TRBJ1-6|TRBV12-3/TRBV12-4|many
CASSRNSYNSPLHF
>-|TRBJ1-1|TRBV10-3|few
CAISEATAGEPAFF
>-|TRBJ1-6|TRBV10-3|-
CAISAEGPSPLHF
>-|TRBJ2-3|TRBV7-6|many
CASSSGDTDTQYF
>-|TRBJ2-7|TRBV5-1|many
CASSLDRAAYEQYF
>-|TRBJ1-2|TRBV6-1|few
CASSSGAAGYTF
>-|TRBJ1-3|TRBV27|-
CASTPGSLFSGNTIYF
>-|TRBJ2-7|TRBV2|many
CASSEGPGSYEQYF
>TRBD2|TRBJ2-7|TRBV20-1|many
CSAGGLAQTYEQYF
>-|TRBJ2-7|TRBV12-3/TRBV12-4|many
CASSPGQLSHEQYF
>-|TRBJ1-4|TRBV5-5|-
CASSSYTGTANEKLFF
>-|TRBJ1-3|TRBV12-3/TRBV12-4|many
CASSLPPRGPGNTIYF
>-|TRBJ1-5|TRBV6-1|many
CASSSTHRTDHNQPQHF
>-|TRBJ1-2|TRBV13|-
CASSLGRGLDYGYTF
>-|TRBJ1-1|TRBV6-1|many
CASAWGDTEAFF
>-|TRBJ1-3|TRBV3-1|few
CASSHLSDIIYF
>-|TRBJ2-1|TRBV28|-
CASGNIEQFF
>-|TRBJ2-7|TRBV19|-
CASSGGRTSYEQYF
>-|TRBJ2-5|TRBV2|many
CASNRKGGDQETQYF
>-|TRBJ1-6|TRBV5-1|many
CASSLGSGGRADSPLHF
>TRBD1|TRBJ2-7|TRBV9|few
CASSPRTGSYEQYF
>TRBD1|TRBJ2-3|TRBV10-3|few
CAITGTGADTQYF
>-|TRBJ1-6|TRBV11-3|few
CASSLNVGSPLHF